Shown below are 7 T cell receptor beta chains from a single sample sequenced in a study of blood T cells in healthy people across ages. Together with a sample-barcoded 5' primer, a J-beta primer mix was included in a second PCR lasting about 6 to 11 cycles. TCRdb fed the 5' RACE reads into MiXCR, producing one record per CDR3 protein. Of 1.8 million or so distinct CDR3 sequences in the sample, around 42% were seen once. The specimen was blood. These receptors were collected from a human donor in good health.

This chain links TRBV7-8 with TRBJ2-1, with D maybe TRBD1 (5 bases). Germline assignment: CDR1 SGHVS and CDR2 FQNEAQ. The CDR3 has 14 amino acids. The V and J ends lost 2 bases and 7 bases respectively, with 12 bases between them. The CDR3 DNA sequence: TGTGCCAGCAGCTTAAGGACACTTGGAAATGAGCAGTTCTTC. It yields the protein CASSLRTLGNEQFF.

This clonotype was recorded a few times. Here the CDR3 DNA reads TGCGCCAGCAGCCAAGGGGAGGCCGGGCCCTCCACAGATACGCAGTATTTT. Its translation: CASSQGEAGPSTDTQYF. The chain combines TRBV4-3 with TRBJ2-3; possible D gene TRBD2, 6 bases. This CDR3 contains 17 residues. Germline CDR1 and CDR2: LGHNA and YSLEER. Trimming took off 1 base at V and 2 bases at J, with 16 bases between the two ends.

The chain employs TRBV6-5 and TRBJ2-5; possible D gene TRBD1, 5 bases. V lost 5 bases, J lost 5 bases, and 18 bases lay in between. There are 15 residues in the CDR3. Germline V CDR1 and CDR2: MNHEY, SVGAGI. In nucleotides, the CDR3 is TGTGCCAGCAGTCTGAGAAGACAGTGGATGGAGACCCAGTACTTC. It codes for CASSLRRQWMETQYF.

J is TRBJ2-5 and V is TRBV7-2; D tentatively fits TRBD1 or TRBD2 (6 bases each). The better agreement between TRBJ2-7 and the DNA end casts doubt on the J call. This CDR3 comprises 13 residues. Per germline, CDR1 SGHTA and CDR2 FQGNSA. CDR3: CASSSIGGREQYF. CDR3 nucleotide sequence: TGTGCCAGCAGCTCCATAGGGGGGCGCGAGCAGTACTTC.

The rearrangement links TRBV25-1 to TRBJ2-1, with D perhaps TRBD1 (6 bases). Germline loops: CDR1 MGHDK, CDR2 SYGVNS. Trimming took 9 bases from V and 0 from J, leaving 9 bases between them. The length of the CDR3 is 13 residues. CDR3 loop: CASRQASYNEQFF. The CDR3 DNA follows: TGTGCCAGTCGACAGGCCTCCTACAATGAGCAGTTCTTC.

The gene calls are TRBV7-3 and TRBJ2-7, with D unresolved. V dropped 8 bases and J dropped 3 bases, with 14 bases sitting between them. The CDR3 is made up of 13 amino acids. Germline CDR1 reads SGHTA; CDR2 reads FQGTGA. CDR3: CASGPENRYEQYF. For the CDR3, the DNA is TGTGCCAGCGGGCCAGAAAACCGCTACGAGCAGTACTTC.

The chain couples TRBV2 to TRBJ2-1; D is ambiguous. V shed 6 bases and J shed 9 bases, with 6 bases lying between them. Germline assignment: CDR1 SNHLY and CDR2 FYNNEI. The CDR3 consists of 10 residues. The CDR3 bases are TGTGCCAGCAGGGGAACTGAGCAGTTCTTC. This gives the protein CASRGTEQFF.